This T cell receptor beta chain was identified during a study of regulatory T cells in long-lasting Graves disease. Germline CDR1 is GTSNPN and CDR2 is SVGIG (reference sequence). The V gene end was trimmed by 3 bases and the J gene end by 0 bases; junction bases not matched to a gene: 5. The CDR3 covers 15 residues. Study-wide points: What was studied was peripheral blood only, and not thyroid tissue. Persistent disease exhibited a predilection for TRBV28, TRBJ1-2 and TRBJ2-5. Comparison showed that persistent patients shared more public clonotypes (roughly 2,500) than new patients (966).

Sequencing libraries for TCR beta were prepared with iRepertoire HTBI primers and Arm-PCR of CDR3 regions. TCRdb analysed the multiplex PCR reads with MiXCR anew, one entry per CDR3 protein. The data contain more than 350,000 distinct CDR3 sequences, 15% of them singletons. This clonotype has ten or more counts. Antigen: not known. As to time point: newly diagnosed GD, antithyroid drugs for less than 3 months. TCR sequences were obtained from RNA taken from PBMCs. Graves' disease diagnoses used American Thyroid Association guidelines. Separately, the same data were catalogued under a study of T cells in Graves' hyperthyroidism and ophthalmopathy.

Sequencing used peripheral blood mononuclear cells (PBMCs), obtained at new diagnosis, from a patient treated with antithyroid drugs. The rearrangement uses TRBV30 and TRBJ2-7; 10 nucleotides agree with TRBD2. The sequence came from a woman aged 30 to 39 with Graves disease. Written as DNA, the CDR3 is TGTGCCTGGAGAGGAGCGGGAGGGAGCTCCTACGAGCAGTACTTC. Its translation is CAWRGAGGSSYEQYF.